The next 32 T cell receptor beta chains were all read from a single sample in a study of CD4 T cells in relation to SARS-CoV-2 and coronaviruses. Sequencing was performed with immunoSEQ multiplex PCR; in TCRdb, only in-frame clones are kept and a portion is missing. Altogether 60,000 to 85,000 clones are present, 90% to 95% being singletons, with the ten largest covering 0.2% to 0.25%. Before the COVID-19 pandemic, during about 2010-2018, CD4+ T cells were taken from unexposed donors. The sequenced sample was naive CD4+ T cells from PBMCs. Subset given: naive CD4+ T cells isolated by negative enrichment. Receptor source: a human donor in good health.

The gene calls are TRBV9 and TRBJ2-7, with a tentative D call TRBD2 (5 bases). The V gene's germline CDR1 is SGDLS and CDR2 YYNGEE. V was trimmed by 4 bases and J by 6 bases, leaving 14 bases between them. The CDR3 runs to 13 residues. The CDR3 region is CASSRDSVAEQYF. The DNA for the CDR3 is TGTGCCAGCAGCCGTGATAGCGTCGCCGAGCAGTACTTC.

The chain is built from TRBV7-9 and TRBJ1-3; D remains unclear. Germline assignment: CDR1 SEHNR and CDR2 FQNEAQ (reference sequence). Trimming removed 1 base from V and 14 bases from J, with 12 bases in between. CDR3 length equals 12 residues. CDR3 nucleotides: TGTGCCAGCAGCTTAGTCGGAAATACGTTATATTTT. This sequence encodes CASSLVGNTLYF.

The V and J genes are TRBV24-1 and TRBJ1-5, with no clear D. The germline V gene has CDR1 KGHDR and CDR2 SFDVKD. Trimming cost V 4 bases and J 3 bases, with 9 bases left between them. This CDR3 spans 14 amino acids. CDR3 nucleotide sequence: TGTGCCACCAGTGAATCAGATTCCAATCAGCCCCAGCATTTT. Amino acids: CATSESDSNQPQHF.

J is TRBJ2-1 and V is TRBV23-1; 12 bases align to TRBD2. TRBV23-1 is designated an ORF whose function remains uncertain. The CDR3 runs to 19 residues. J was trimmed by 0 bases and V by 2 bases; bases with no gene match: 8. CDR3: CASSQRLAGVRSSYNEQFF. DNA for the CDR3: TGCGCCAGCAGTCAACGACTAGCGGGAGTCCGGAGCTCCTACAATGAGCAGTTCTTC.

The chain links TRBV30 to TRBJ2-5; 10 bases match TRBD1. The germline V gene has CDR1 GTSNPN and CDR2 SVGIG (reference sequence). V dropped 4 bases and J dropped 4; count of bases not matched to a gene: 3. The CDR3 contains 13 residues. The CDR3 DNA reads as TGTGCCTGGATGGGACAGGGGTTAGAGACCCAGTACTTC. As protein: CAWMGQGLETQYF.

The sample holds one count of this clone. V is TRBV7-2 and J is TRBJ1-2, with D possibly TRBD1 on 5 matching bases. The V end lost 2 bases, the J end lost 4 bases, and 14 bases lay between the germline ends. The CDR3 runs 15 residues. CDR1 is SGHTA, CDR2 FQGNSA, per germline. CDR3 sequence reads: CASSLREGPGYGYTF. CDR3 nucleotides: TGTGCCAGCAGCTTAAGGGAGGGGCCGGGCTATGGCTACACCTTC.

This sequence joins TRBV10-3 and TRBJ2-7; 10 bases are shared with TRBD2. Germline lookup yields CDR1 ENHRY and CDR2 SYGVKD. The J segment lost 0 bases and the V segment lost 3 bases, leaving 8 bases of the junction unmatched. The CDR3 contains 17 residues. For the CDR3, the DNA is TGTGCCATCAGTGAAGGCCCGACTAGCGGGCGCTCCTACGAGCAGTACTTC. Translated, it gives CAISEGPTSGRSYEQYF.

This chain joins TRBV9 and TRBJ2-3; the match to TRBD2 covers 8 bases. J lost 3 bases, V lost 5 bases, and 11 bases had no gene match. CDR3 length: 16 residues. From germline, CDR1 is SGDLS and CDR2 YYNGEE. For the CDR3, the DNA is TGTGCCAGCAGGAGAGGGGTAGCGGGGTTGACAGATACGCAGTATTTT. It specifies CASRRGVAGLTDTQYF. Variable domain in full (rest from reference TRBV9 and TRBJ2-3): DSGVTQTPKHLITATGQRVTLRCSPRSGDLSVYWYQQSLDQGLQFLIQYYNGEERAKGNILERFSAQQFPDLHSELNLSSLELGDSALYFCASRRGVAGLTDTQYFGPGTRLTVL.

The gene calls are TRBV18 and TRBJ1-2; D may be TRBD1 (5 bases). Trimming took 0 bases from V and 2 from J, leaving 10 bases between them. Germline CDR1 reads KGHSH; CDR2 reads LQKENI. This CDR3 comprises 15 residues. Here the CDR3 DNA reads TGTGCCAGCTCACCACCGGGGGGTTTCAACTATGGCTACACCTTC. Encoded protein: CASSPPGGFNYGYTF.

V gene TRBV18 combines with J gene TRBJ2-5; 10 bases are shared with TRBD2. Trimming cost V 2 bases and J 9 bases; bases outside gene matches: 12. This CDR3 has 16 amino acids. CDR1 is KGHSH, CDR2 LQKENI, per germline. The CDR3 reads CASSPYTSGIQKAQYF. CDR3 coding DNA: TGTGCCAGCTCACCATATACTAGCGGGATACAGAAGGCCCAGTACTTC.

This chain uses TRBV7-9 with TRBJ1-2; 7 nucleotides match TRBD1. From germline, CDR1 is SEHNR and CDR2 FQNEAQ (reference sequence). V was pared by 6 bases and J by 9 bases, with 10 bases of the junction left unmatched. This CDR3 is 13 amino acids long. CDR3 in DNA: TGTGCCAGCAGACGACAGGGATTCATAAGCTACACCTTC. Encoded protein: CASRRQGFISYTF.

The V and J genes are TRBV4-1 and TRBJ2-2; perhaps TRBD2 as D (6 bases). The germline gives CDR1 MGHRA, CDR2 YSYEKL. This CDR3 is built from 14 residues. Deletions cut 5 bases from V and 7 bases from J, with 14 bases between. CDR3 nucleotides: TGCGCCAGCAGCACCTCGACTAGTATCGGGGAGCTGTTTTTT. Translation: CASSTSTSIGELFF.

The chain carries TRBV27 and TRBJ2-2; a weak D match, TRBD1 (6 bases). The CDR3 extends over 16 amino acids. The V gene lost 6 bases and the J gene lost 0 bases, with 14 bases spanning the gap. The germline V gene has CDR1 MNHEY and CDR2 SMNVEV (reference sequence). CDR3 residues: CASRGAGEPNTGELFF. CDR3 in DNA: TGTGCCAGCAGAGGGGCAGGGGAACCGAACACCGGGGAGCTGTTTTTT.

The rearrangement uses TRBV10-3 and TRBJ2-1; 11 bases are a match to TRBD2. The CDR3 is made up of 17 amino acids. Trimming removed 5 bases from V and 8 bases from J; junction bases left unmatched: 14. Germline CDR1 is ENHRY and CDR2 is SYGVKD. CDR3 bases: TGTGCCATCAGTACCCAATCAACTAGCGGGAGCGGAGATGAGCAGTTCTTC. Protein product: CAISTQSTSGSGDEQFF.

J is TRBJ2-2 and V is TRBV29-1, with 12 bases lining up with TRBD1. Per germline, CDR1 SQVTM and CDR2 ANQGSEA. The CDR3 has 15 residues. Unmatched junction bases numbered 6, after V lost 5 bases and J lost 5 bases. The CDR3 loop reads CSVTGTGGGTGELFF. CDR3 in DNA: TGCAGCGTTACCGGGACAGGGGGCGGTACCGGGGAGCTGTTTTTT.

V gene TRBV5-1 combines with J gene TRBJ2-5; 7 bases line up with TRBD2. From germline, CDR1 is SGHRS and CDR2 YFSETQ. With 0 bases clipped from V and 1 base from J, the junction kept 0 bases outside the gene matches. CDR3 length equals 14 residues. CDR3 amino acids: CASSLGTSQETQYF. For the CDR3, the DNA is TGCGCCAGCAGCTTGGGGACTAGCCAAGAGACCCAGTACTTC.

This clone was seen only a few times. The chain carries TRBV27 and TRBJ1-1, with a tentative D call TRBD1 (6 bases). The CDR3 spans 15 residues. Germline V CDR1 and CDR2: MNHEY, SMNVEV (reference sequence). The V end lost 5 bases, the J end lost 1 base, and 14 bases lay between the germline ends. The CDR3 DNA sequence: TGTGCCAGCAGTGGATTACAGGGAAGGAACACTGAAGCTTTCTTT. Translation gives CASSGLQGRNTEAFF.

J is TRBJ2-7 and V is TRBV6-6, with 9 bases lining up with TRBD1. The germline CDR1 and CDR2 sequences are MNHNY and SVGAGI (reference sequence). This CDR3 has 13 amino acids. V was clipped by 8 bases and J by 9 bases; unmatched bases: 11. CDR3 loop: CASVQDRGYRQYF. CDR3 nucleotides: TGTGCCAGCGTTCAGGACAGGGGATATCGGCAGTACTTC.

This clone occurred once. CDR3 sequence (DNA): TGTGCCAGCAGCTCTTTCAGGGTTCCCTACGAGCAGTACTTC. Protein product: CASSSFRVPYEQYF. The chain carries TRBV11-1 and TRBJ2-7; a possible D gene is TRBD1 (5 bases). The V end was cut by 4 bases, the J end by 2 bases, with 12 bases between. Looked up from germline, CDR1 is SGHAT and CDR2 is FQDESV (reference sequence). The CDR3 contains 14 residues.

The chain links TRBV3-1 (or the pseudogene TRBV3-2) to TRBJ1-1; a weak D match, TRBD1 (5 bases). CDR1 is LGHDT, CDR2 YNNKEL, per germline (reference sequence). The ends were cut back, 3 bases at V and 3 bases at J, with 11 bases in the middle. The CDR3 length is 14 residues. The CDR3 DNA follows: TGTGCCAGCAGCCACGGCAGGGTGGACACTGAAGCTTTCTTT. It translates to CASSHGRVDTEAFF.

This clone was seen only once. V gene TRBV18 combines with J gene TRBJ2-7; D not certain. V was shortened by 1 base and J by 5 bases, with 9 bases between the two germline ends. Germline CDR1 is KGHSH and CDR2 is LQKENI. This CDR3 region has 13 residues. The CDR3 DNA sequence: TGTGCCAGCTCACCACTTAGGGTCCACGAGCAGTACTTC. This codes for CASSPLRVHEQYF.

This chain joins TRBV7-3 and TRBJ2-3, with TRBD1 identical over 7 bases. Germline V lookup: CDR1 SGHTA, CDR2 FQGTGA. CDR3 length equals 14 residues. Losses at the gene ends were 7 bases for V and 6 bases for J; bases not matched to a gene: 10. This CDR3 reads CASNRGPGSDTQYF. The CDR3 nucleotides read TGTGCCAGCAATAGGGGGCCCGGTTCTGATACGCAGTATTTT.

The chain links TRBV7-2 to TRBJ2-5; possibly TRBD2 for D (6 bases). Deletions cut 1 base from V and 4 bases from J, with 10 bases between. The CDR3 has 14 amino acids. Germline V gene lookup returns CDR1 SGHTA and CDR2 FQGNSA. As DNA, the CDR3 is TGTGCCAGCAGCTTAGATTCCGGGAGAGAGACCCAGTACTTC. It encodes CASSLDSGRETQYF.

This chain connects TRBV19 to TRBJ2-5; D is unresolved. The CDR3 is 12 residues long. V gave up 5 bases and J gave up 2 bases, with 6 bases separating them. CDR1 LNHDA and CDR2 SQIVND come from the germline V gene (reference sequence). DNA for the CDR3: TGTGCCAGTAGTGCTTTACAAGAGACCCAGTACTTC. It translates to CASSALQETQYF.

The chain couples TRBV30 to TRBJ1-3; possibly TRBD1 for D (5 bases). The CDR3 covers 15 residues. CDR1 is GTSNPN, CDR2 SVGIG, per germline (reference sequence). Trimming removed 0 bases at V and 9 bases at J, with 18 bases between. The CDR3 DNA sequence: TGTGCCTGGAGTGTATCCTTAACCTCGGGGGGCACCATATATTTT. This encodes CAWSVSLTSGGTIYF.

The chain has TRBV2 and TRBJ2-7, with TRBD1 as a possible D gene (5 bases). Per the germline V gene, CDR1 is SNHLY and CDR2 is FYNNEI. This CDR3 spans 12 amino acids. Trimming shortened V by 6 bases and J by 2 bases, and 8 bases separated the two germline ends. The CDR3 nucleotides are TGTGCCAGCAGCAGGGAAACCTACGAGCAGTACTTC. Its protein product is CASSRETYEQYF.

The chain carries TRBV18 and TRBJ1-6; no reliable D call. Germline CDR1 and CDR2: KGHSH and LQKENI. V shed 4 bases and J shed 10 bases, with 17 bases lying between them. The CDR3 is 15 amino acids. CDR3 loop: CASSLAQDGGSPLHF. The DNA of the CDR3 is TGTGCCAGCTCACTAGCCCAGGATGGCGGGTCACCCCTCCACTTT.

This clone was counted once. V gene TRBV6-1 combines with J gene TRBJ1-5; 10 nucleotides match TRBD1. The CDR3 totals 19 residues. Trimming removed 2 bases from V and 0 bases from J; junction bases left unmatched: 10. The germline V gene encodes CDR1 MNHNS and CDR2 SASEGT. This CDR3 is CASSELRDRGFYSNQPQHF. CDR3 bases: TGTGCCAGCAGTGAACTCCGGGACAGGGGATTCTATAGCAATCAGCCCCAGCATTTT.

The V and J genes are TRBV30 and TRBJ2-5; D is uncertain. V was shortened by 0 bases and J by 9 bases, with 8 bases between the two germline ends. The CDR3 runs 11 residues. The germline CDR1 and CDR2 sequences are GTSNPN and SVGIG (reference sequence). The CDR3 region has the DNA TGTGCCTGGAGTGTACTAAGCTCCCAGTACTTC. Protein sequence: CAWSVLSSQYF.

CDR3: CATSDPRGPDQPQHF. CDR3 sequence (DNA): TGTGCCACCAGTGACCCCCGGGGGCCGGATCAGCCCCAGCATTTT. The chain combines TRBV24-1 with TRBJ1-5; maybe TRBD1 (6 bases). Germline CDR1 is KGHDR and CDR2 is SFDVKD. Trimming shortened V by 4 bases and J by 5 bases, and 14 bases separated the two germline ends. The length of the CDR3 is 15 residues.

As DNA, the CDR3 is TGTGCCTGGAGCTTCACCGGGACAGGGCTGCGGGAGGGTTCGTCCTACAATGAGCAGTTCTTC. Its protein is CAWSFTGTGLREGSSYNEQFF. V and J are TRBV30 and TRBJ2-1; the D call may be TRBD1 or TRBD2 (9 bases each). CDR3 length equals 21 residues. The germline V and J ends were trimmed by 3 bases and 1 base, with 31 bases remaining between them. Germline V gives CDR1 GTSNPN, CDR2 SVGIG (reference sequence).

The chain carries TRBV19 and TRBJ1-5, with D perhaps TRBD1 (5 bases). From germline, CDR1 is LNHDA and CDR2 SQIVND (reference sequence). This CDR3 has 14 amino acids. V lost 7 bases to trimming and J lost 2 bases, with 12 bases between them. In DNA, the CDR3 is TGTGCCAGTACCGGGGCCCAGGGCAATCAGCCCCAGCATTTT. Translated: CASTGAQGNQPQHF.